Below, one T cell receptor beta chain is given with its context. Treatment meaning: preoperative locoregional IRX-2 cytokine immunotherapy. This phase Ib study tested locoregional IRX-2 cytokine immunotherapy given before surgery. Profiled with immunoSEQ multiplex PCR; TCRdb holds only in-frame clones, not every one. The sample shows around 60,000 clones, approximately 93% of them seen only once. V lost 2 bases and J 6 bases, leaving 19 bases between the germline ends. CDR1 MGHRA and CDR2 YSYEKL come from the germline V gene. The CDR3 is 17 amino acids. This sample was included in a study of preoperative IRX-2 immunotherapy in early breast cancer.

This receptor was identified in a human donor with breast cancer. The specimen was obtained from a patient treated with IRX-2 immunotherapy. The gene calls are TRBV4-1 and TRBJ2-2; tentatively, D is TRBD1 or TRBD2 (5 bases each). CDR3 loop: CASSQQLGAPGPGELFF. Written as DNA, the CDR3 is TGCGCCAGCAGCCAACAGCTCGGGGCCCCCGGGCCCGGGGAGCTGTTTTTT.